This T cell receptor beta chain was retrieved from a study of blood T cell repertoires in COVID-19 (dated by TCRdb to about 2020). Some background on the complete study: Collaborator samples came from the United States, Italy and Spain and covered acute and convalescent phases of COVID-19. Deeply sampled blood TCRbeta repertoires from subjects exposed to, actively infected with, or recovered from COVID-19 were included in the dataset. Nearly every sample came with metadata listing a de-identified subject ID, COVID-19 status, age in years and sex. The samples were drawn from the first 160 participants of the ongoing ImmuneRACE study and from 950 to 1,500 subjects provided by 6 global collaborators. The prospective study material was composed of cDNA or gDNA derived from T cells, B-cell-depleted T cells, or PBMCs. A freely available public database, intended as a resource for researchers studying the immune response to SARS-CoV-2, is where the repertoires were released. HLA class I and class II types, where available, came from metadata supplied by the sample provider rather than from assay-based typing.

The CDR1 and CDR2 encoded by the germline V gene (reference sequence) are GTSNPN and SVGIG. Relative to germline, V is missing 8 bases and J is missing 8 bases, with 12 bases of the junction outside any gene match. From the cysteine through the phenylalanine, the CDR3 covers 14 amino acids. Only CDR3 DNA remains: 42 bases, in frame from the first base. Whole blood was collected in K2EDTA tubes by collaborating institutions according to the institutions' own protocols. For TCRbeta analysis, collaborator samples were shipped as frozen whole blood, as isolated PBMCs, or as DNA extracted from either sample type. TCRbeta CDR3 regions were amplified from genomic DNA using the immunoSEQ Assay, a bias-controlled multiplex PCR. Processing in the source paper ran as follows. Nucleated cell counts per sample were estimated from amplification of reference gene primers within the assay. To quantify the absolute abundance of each unique TCRbeta CDR3 rearrangement, sequence reads were collapsed and filtered. For each sample, productive Simpson clonality was calculated as the square root of Simpson's diversity index across productive rearrangements. The table comes from immuneACCESS by way of TCRdb, which keeps in-frame sequences with V and J called. Part of the clones is missing from these tables; in studies checked, under half for an unresolved V gene and the rest for unknown reasons. That table is the source of V, J and clone size, and D and trimming were worked out from the DNA. This sample comprises approximately 260,000 clones, approximately 78% of them detected only once. The ten largest make up around 12% of the sample.

What the authors observed across the whole study: Clinical and demographic metadata were provided uncurated, with the amount varying by source and participant.

With respect to this clone: Its cognate antigen has yet to be identified. No per-base quality is available; no much larger clone lies one base away.

The rearranged chain carries TRBV30 and TRBJ1-6; 7 bases in the junction line up with TRBD1. The TCR was taken from a woman aged 60 to 75 with active or convalescent COVID-19. What was sequenced was peripheral blood. CDR3 loop: CARDREQGDSPLHF. The nucleotide sequence is given as TGTGCCCGGGACAGAGAACAAGGGGATTCACCCCTCCACTTT. When the CDR3 is completed using the reference TRBV30 and TRBJ1-6 genes on either side, the full variable domain is SQTIHQWPATLVQPVGSPLSLECTVEGTSNPNLYWYRQAAGRGLQLLFYSVGIGQISSEVPQNLSASRPQDRQFILSSKKLLLSDSGFYLCARDREQGDSPLHFGNGTRLTVT.